This record concerns one T cell receptor beta chain sequence. Its antigen target is currently unknown. Base qualities are not recorded, but no much larger clone differs from it by a single base. This entry is derived from a study of blood T cell repertoires in COVID-19 (TCRdb year 2020). Broadly, across the study: Collaborator samples came from the United States, Italy and Spain and covered acute and convalescent phases of COVID-19. The samples were drawn from two sources: the first 160 participants of the ongoing ImmuneRACE study, and 1,000 to 1,500 subjects contributed by 6 global collaborators. A de-identified subject ID, COVID-19 status, age in years and sex were almost always included in the sample metadata. Where HLA class I and class II types were available, the types were taken from metadata supplied by the sample provider, not from assay-based typing. The repertoires were made available in a free public database intended to serve as a resource for research on the immune response to SARS-CoV-2. Subjects who had been exposed to COVID-19, were actively infected with it, or had recovered from it provided the deeply sampled blood TCRbeta repertoires that made up the dataset. The prospective study material was composed of cDNA or gDNA derived from T cells, B-cell-depleted T cells, or PBMCs.

TCRbeta CDR3 regions were amplified from genomic DNA using the immunoSEQ Assay, a bias-controlled multiplex PCR. The paper's processing steps were these. Nucleated cell counts per sample were estimated from amplification of reference gene primers within the assay. Sequence reads were collapsed and filtered to measure the absolute abundance of every unique TCRbeta CDR3 rearrangement. For each sample, productive Simpson clonality was calculated as the square root of Simpson's diversity index over productive rearrangements. The clones in this table, taken by TCRdb from immuneACCESS, are in-frame only. Not every clone is retained; where verified, under half of the shortfall comes from an unresolved V gene, and the cause of the rest is unknown. V and J calls and clone size come straight from that table; D and trimming were deduced from the DNA. For this sample the table gives approximately 240,000 clones, of which roughly 84% were detected only once. Around 3% of the sample lies in the top ten.

Results the study describes overall, beyond this receptor: How much clinical and demographic metadata was included differed by source and by participant, and the metadata was provided uncurated.

Samples from volunteer blood donors who had recovered from COVID-19 were contributed by a second Seattle source. The collaborating institutions used their own protocols to collect whole blood in K2EDTA tubes. For TCRbeta analysis, collaborators shipped samples in one of three forms: frozen whole blood, isolated PBMCs, or DNA extracted from either of those sample types. From V the trimming removes 3 bases and from J it removes 0 bases, while the gene matches leave 10 bases of the junction unaccounted for. The CDR3 starts with the cysteine, ends with the phenylalanine, and has 17 residues. The CDR3 DNA has 51 bases and is translated from base 1. The germline V gene specifies ENHRY as CDR1 and SYGVKD as CDR2.

The chain is assembled from TRBV10-3 and TRBJ2-5, with 7 bases matching TRBD1. Sample: peripheral blood. The receptor comes from a woman aged 25 to 45 who had recovered from COVID-19. The CDR3 amino acid sequence is: CAISERDRVWNQETQYF. The DNA sequence is TGTGCCATCAGTGAACGTGACAGGGTTTGGAACCAAGAGACCCAGTACTTC.